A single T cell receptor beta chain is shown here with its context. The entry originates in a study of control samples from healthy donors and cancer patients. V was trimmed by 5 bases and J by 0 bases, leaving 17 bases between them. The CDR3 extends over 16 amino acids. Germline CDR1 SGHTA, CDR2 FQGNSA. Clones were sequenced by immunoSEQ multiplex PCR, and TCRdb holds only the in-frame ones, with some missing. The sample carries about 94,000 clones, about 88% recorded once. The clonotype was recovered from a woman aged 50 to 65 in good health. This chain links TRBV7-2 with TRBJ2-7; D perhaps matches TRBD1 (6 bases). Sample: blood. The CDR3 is CASSRATGSASYEQYF. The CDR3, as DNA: TGTGCCAGCAGCCGGGCGACAGGTTCCGCCTCCTACGAGCAGTACTTC.